What follows are 13 T cell receptor beta chains derived from one specimen sequenced in a study of lymphopenia after photon versus proton radiotherapy. Here immunoSEQ multiplex PCR was the method, and the copy in TCRdb shows in-frame clones only, minus some. The sample has approximately 50,000 clones; approximately 82% are singletons. The input for sequencing was peripheral blood, taken from a patient treated with photon-based radiotherapy. Source of these receptors: a man aged 50-60 years with gastric cancer.

The chain uses TRBV30 and TRBJ1-2; 9 bases align to TRBD1. Trimming took 2 bases from V and 4 from J; bases not matched to a gene: 14. The CDR3 consists of 17 residues. Germline lookup yields CDR1 GTSNPN and CDR2 SVGIG (reference sequence). Here the CDR3 reads CAWSRGQGNHHSYGYTF. For the CDR3, the DNA is TGTGCCTGGAGTCGAGGACAGGGGAATCATCATTCCTATGGCTACACCTTC.

The DNA for the CDR3 is TGTGCCAGCAGCCTAGTGGGTATCCCCCCGTACTTC. This encodes CASSLVGIPPYF. The chain couples TRBV6-6 to TRBJ2-5; D is uncertain. Germline CDR1 MNHNY, CDR2 SVGAGI (reference sequence). The CDR3 runs to 12 residues. The V and J ends lost 6 bases and 13 bases respectively, with 18 bases between them.

The chain couples TRBV5-4 to TRBJ2-1; 9 bases agree with TRBD2. Trimming cost V 0 bases and J 8 bases; bases outside gene matches: 3. The germline CDR1 and CDR2 sequences are SGHNT and YYREEE (reference sequence). The CDR3 length is 14 residues. CDR3 in DNA: TGTGCCAGCAGCTTGGTGCCTAGCGGGGATGAGCAGTTCTTC. It codes for CASSLVPSGDEQFF.

The J gene is TRBJ2-1, the V gene TRBV7-2; possibly TRBD1 or TRBD2 for D (5 bases each). The germline V and J ends were trimmed by 5 bases and 2 bases, with 13 bases remaining between them. Germline V CDR1 and CDR2: SGHTA, FQGNSA. There are 15 residues in the CDR3. CDR3 residues: CASSPIPGPYNEQFF. The CDR3 coding sequence is TGTGCCAGCAGCCCGATCCCGGGGCCCTACAATGAGCAGTTCTTC.

This rearrangement joins TRBV29-1 to TRBJ2-3, with TRBD2 matching over 10 bases. The CDR3 spans 16 residues. Germline V gene sequence: CDR1 SQVTM, CDR2 ANQGSEA. Germline trimming cut 3 bases from V and 1 base from J; bases unmatched to any gene: 7. CDR3 in amino acids: CSVDAWTSGGTDTQYF. The DNA for the CDR3 is TGCAGCGTTGACGCCTGGACTAGCGGAGGCACAGATACGCAGTATTTT.

The chain employs TRBV27 and TRBJ2-1; 11 bases match TRBD2. The CDR3 has 18 amino acids. Trimming took 5 bases from V and 3 from J; bases not matched to a gene: 12. The V gene's germline CDR1 is MNHEY and CDR2 SMNVEV (reference sequence). The CDR3 DNA sequence: TGTGCCAGCAGTGAGACTAGCGGGATGGCCTCCGGCTACAATGAGCAGTTCTTC. Translating it yields CASSETSGMASGYNEQFF.

This clone was recorded only once. The V call is TRBV4-3, the J call TRBJ2-3; a weak D match, TRBD1 (6 bases). The CDR3 sequence is 20 residues long. From germline, CDR1 is LGHNA and CDR2 YSLEER. Trimming cost V 0 bases and J 1 base, with 23 bases left between them. The CDR3 reads CASSQEWAGVSATRTDTQYF. The CDR3 nucleotides are TGCGCCAGCAGCCAAGAGTGGGCAGGGGTTAGCGCGACCCGCACAGATACGCAGTATTTT.

The chain joins TRBV18 to TRBJ2-5; 9 bases map to TRBD1. V shed 3 bases, J shed 5 bases, and the junction held 1 base outside the gene matches. Germline CDR1 and CDR2: KGHSH and LQKENI. The CDR3 loop spans 13 amino acids. The CDR3 bases are TGTGCCAGCTCACCCGGACAGGGGGAGACCCAGTACTTC. As protein: CASSPGQGETQYF.

The chain has TRBV5-6 and TRBJ1-1; TRBD1 matches at 10 bases. CDR1 SGHDT and CDR2 YYEEEE come from the germline V gene. J lost 1 base, V lost 3 bases, and 3 bases had no gene match. The CDR3 length is 15 residues. The CDR3 protein is CASSWRDRGNTEAFF. CDR3 nucleotide sequence: TGTGCCAGCAGCTGGCGGGACAGGGGGAACACTGAAGCTTTCTTT.

The chain combines TRBV27 with TRBJ1-5, with 8 bases fitting TRBD1. Germline V gene sequence: CDR1 MNHEY, CDR2 SMNVEV (reference sequence). Trimming took 5 bases from V and 0 from J; bases not matched to a gene: 3. CDR3 length: 15 residues. The CDR3 region is CASSRQGTSNQPQHF. CDR3 coding DNA: TGTGCCAGCAGTCGACAGGGGACTAGCAATCAGCCCCAGCATTTT.

Regarding this clone: Compared with germline, one end of the junction differs, possibly owing to a read error. The chain links TRBV5-6 to TRBJ2-1; maybe TRBD1 (6 bases). The germline V gene encodes CDR1 SGHDT and CDR2 YYEEEE. This CDR3 is 14 amino acids long. Written as DNA, the CDR3 is TGTGCCAGCAGTTTGGGACAACCCTACAATGAGCAGTTCTTC. Protein: CASSLGQPYNEQFF.

The J gene is TRBJ2-5, the V gene TRBV7-8, with 12 positions matching TRBD2. Germline assignment: CDR1 SGHVS and CDR2 FQNEAQ. The CDR3 runs to 16 residues. V was clipped by 5 bases and J by 3 bases; unmatched bases: 7. The CDR3, as DNA: TGTGCCAGCAGCAGCGGACTAGCGGGAATTGAAGAGACCCAGTACTTC. This encodes CASSSGLAGIEETQYF.

J is TRBJ2-1 and V is TRBV11-2; 13 bases are shared with TRBD2. Germline CDR1 reads SGHAT; CDR2 reads FQNNGV. With 3 bases clipped from V and 7 bases from J, the junction kept 3 bases outside the gene matches. The CDR3 length is 15 residues. CDR3 nucleotide sequence: TGTGCCAGCAGCTTGGGGACTAGCGGGATGAATGAGCAGTTCTTC. Protein: CASSLGTSGMNEQFF.